These 30 T cell receptor beta chains originate from one sample sequenced in a study of T cell responses to AZD1222 COVID-19 vaccine. Method: immunoSEQ multiplex PCR; TCRdb's copy keeps in-frame clones and lacks some. Counted here are some 150,000 clones, approximately 90% occurring once; the ten biggest clones make up about 3.2%. The sequenced sample was peripheral blood, obtained on day 0 of MenACWY control vaccination. The receptors stem from an adult in good health.

The chain recombines TRBV5-1 with TRBJ1-1, with D hard to call. The CDR3 spans 13 residues. Per germline, CDR1 SGHRS and CDR2 YFSETQ. Trimming removed 2 bases at V and 1 base at J, with 6 bases between. CDR3: CASSFDPNTEAFF. The CDR3 bases are TGCGCCAGCAGCTTTGACCCGAACACTGAAGCTTTCTTT.

CDR3 nucleotide sequence: TGTGCCAGCATTGGTTTCGGGCCAAGGGTTGGAGGCTACACCTTC. Amino acids: CASIGFGPRVGGYTF. The chain employs TRBV28 and TRBJ1-2; D ambiguous. V was trimmed by 7 bases and J by 8 bases, leaving 23 bases between them. Germline loops: CDR1 MDHEN, CDR2 SYDVKM. The CDR3 contains 15 residues.

This rearrangement joins TRBV11-3 to TRBJ1-2; no definite D call. The CDR3 extends over 14 amino acids. CDR1 is SGHNT, CDR2 YENEEA, per germline. The V and J ends lost 1 base and 4 bases respectively, with 10 bases between them. This CDR3 is CASSLGSQSYGYTF. In DNA form, the CDR3 reads TGTGCCAGCAGCTTAGGGAGCCAATCCTATGGCTACACCTTC.

The rearrangement uses TRBV27 and TRBJ2-7, with unresolved D. The CDR3 runs to 13 residues. Germline CDR1 reads MNHEY; CDR2 reads SMNVEV (reference sequence). V dropped 5 bases and J dropped 2 bases, with 10 bases sitting between them. The CDR3, as DNA: TGTGCCAGCAGTCTGAAGACAACCTACGAGCAGTACTTC. Its translation: CASSLKTTYEQYF.

This sequence joins TRBV28 and TRBJ2-7, with 8 bases aligning to TRBD1. The V gene end was trimmed by 5 bases and the J gene end by 1 base; junction bases not matched to a gene: 7. Germline V CDR1 and CDR2: MDHEN, SYDVKM. This CDR3 has 15 residues. Here the CDR3 DNA reads TGTGCCAGCAGTGTTACAGGGGGTGGGTCCTACGAGCAGTACTTC. Translation gives CASSVTGGGSYEQYF.

This rearrangement joins TRBV15 to TRBJ1-4; D not certain. The CDR3 is 15 amino acids. V gave up 0 bases and J gave up 2 bases, with 7 bases separating them. Germline V gene data show CDR1 as LNHNV and CDR2 as YYDKDF (reference sequence). The CDR3 region has the DNA TGTGCCACCAGCAGAGATGTCTCGACTAATGAAAAACTGTTTTTT. It codes for CATSRDVSTNEKLFF. Supplemented by reference TRBV15 and TRBJ1-4, the full variable domain reads DAMVIQNPRYQVTQFGKPVTLSCSQTLNHNVMYWYQQKSSQAPKLLFHYYDKDFNNEADTPDNFQSRRPNTSFCFLDIRSPGLGDTAMYLCATSRDVSTNEKLFFGSGTQLSVL.

V and J are TRBV4-3 and TRBJ1-6; D unclear. V was cut by 0 bases and J by 8 bases, with 8 bases left in between. Germline V gene lookup returns CDR1 LGHNA and CDR2 YSLEER. This CDR3 region has 14 residues. CDR3 coding DNA: TGCGCCAGCAGCCAAGACCGGGGATATTCACCCCTCCACTTT. Protein product: CASSQDRGYSPLHF.

The DNA for the CDR3 is TGTGCCTGGAGTGAACTCAATGAGCAGTTCTTC. As protein: CAWSELNEQFF. The V gene is TRBV30, the J gene TRBJ2-1; no firm D call. V lost 1 base and J lost 6, with 4 bases in between. The CDR3 consists of 11 residues. CDR1 is GTSNPN and CDR2 is SVGIG in the germline V gene (reference sequence).

The rearrangement uses TRBV15 and TRBJ1-3; D possibly corresponds to TRBD1 (6 bases). Germline CDR1 and CDR2: LNHNV and YYDKDF (reference sequence). Trimming stripped 0 bases from V and 2 bases from J, with 8 bases between. This CDR3 is built from 15 residues. The CDR3 coding sequence is TGTGCCACCAGCAGAGAGGGGGGGCCTGGAAACACCATATATTTT. Translated: CATSREGGPGNTIYF.

The V and J genes are TRBV21-1 and TRBJ2-7; the D call TRBD1 from the table was never checked on the DNA. TRBV21-1 is recorded as a pseudogene. The CDR3 sequence is 16 residues long. CDR3 nucleotides: TGTGCCAGCAGCAAAGCAGGGGGACCTCCTCACTACGAGCAGTACTTC. Residues: CASSKAGGPPHYEQYF.

V and J are TRBV7-9 and TRBJ1-2; D call uncertain. CDR1 and CDR2 from the germline V gene are SEHNR and FQNEAQ (reference sequence). Trimming cost V 3 bases and J 5 bases, with 4 bases left between them. The CDR3 loop spans 11 amino acids. In DNA form, the CDR3 reads TGTGCCAGCAGCTTTGAGTATGGCTACACCTTC. Translating it yields CASSFEYGYTF.

This clone was seen only a few times. The rearrangement uses TRBV28 and TRBJ1-2; the D is unclear. The V and J ends lost 0 bases and 7 bases respectively, with 12 bases between them. The CDR3 extends over 14 amino acids. The V gene's germline CDR1 is MDHEN and CDR2 SYDVKM. The CDR3 bases are TGTGCCAGCAGTTTATGGCCAACCCCTCTTGGCTACACCTTC. This encodes CASSLWPTPLGYTF.

CDR3 sequence (DNA): TGCGCCAGCAGCCAAGCTTTCAGGGAGGGTCAGCCCCAGCATTTT. Protein: CASSQAFREGQPQHF. The V gene is TRBV4-1, the J gene TRBJ1-5, with a possible D match to TRBD1 (5 bases). This CDR3 region has 15 residues. The germline gives CDR1 MGHRA, CDR2 YSYEKL. The germline V and J ends were trimmed by 1 base and 6 bases, with 13 bases remaining between them.

In its sample, this clone was seen once. The chain links TRBV5-8 to TRBJ1-4; TRBD1 aligns across 10 bases. Per the germline V gene, CDR1 is SGHTS and CDR2 is YDEGEE. J lost 7 bases, V lost 6 bases, and 9 bases had no gene match. The length of the CDR3 is 15 residues. CDR3 coding DNA: TGTGCCAGCACCCTTCCCGGGACAGGGGTTGAAAAACTGTTTTTT. Translation: CASTLPGTGVEKLFF.

The rearrangement joins TRBV4-1 to TRBJ1-2, with 7 bases aligning to TRBD1. The CDR3 sequence is 15 residues long. The trim removed 0 bases at V and 0 bases at J, leaving 1 base unmatched. The germline V gene has CDR1 MGHRA and CDR2 YSYEKL. In DNA, the CDR3 is TGCGCCAGCAGCCAAGAGGACAGGACTAACTATGGCTACACCTTC. This gives the protein CASSQEDRTNYGYTF.

This clone has a single count. V and J are TRBV28 and TRBJ1-1; TRBD1 matches 10 bases. The trim removed 5 bases at V and 6 bases at J, leaving 9 bases unmatched. The length of the CDR3 is 15 residues. Germline CDR1 and CDR2: MDHEN and SYDVKM. CDR3 coding DNA: TGTGCCAGCAGTCCGCTCGGGACAGGGGACCCTGAAGCTTTCTTT. As protein: CASSPLGTGDPEAFF.

This chain uses TRBV27 with TRBJ2-1; 8 bases match TRBD2. CDR1 MNHEY and CDR2 SMNVEV come from the germline V gene (reference sequence). The V and J ends lost 0 bases and 10 bases, in that order; junction bases with no gene match: 8. The CDR3 runs to 15 residues. CDR3 region: CASSLSGLGEGEQFF. CDR3 coding DNA: TGTGCCAGCAGTTTATCGGGACTAGGGGAGGGCGAGCAGTTCTTC.

This clone was seen once. The V gene is TRBV19, the J gene TRBJ1-1; no definite D call. The CDR3 is 13 residues long. The germline CDR1 and CDR2 sequences are LNHDA and SQIVND (reference sequence). Deletions cut 3 bases from V and 5 bases from J, with 10 bases between. Here the CDR3 reads CASSITGDTEAFF. The CDR3 nucleotides read TGTGCCAGTAGTATTACCGGGGATACTGAAGCTTTCTTT. Supplemented by reference TRBV19 and TRBJ1-1, the full variable domain reads DGGITQSPKYLFRKEGQNVTLSCEQNLNHDAMYWYRQDPGQGLRLIYYSQIVNDFQKGDIAEGYSVSREKKESFPLTVTSAQKNPTAFYLCASSITGDTEAFFGQGTRLTVV.

This chain links TRBV10-3 with TRBJ1-1; D not resolved. The CDR3 sequence is 11 residues long. Trimming pared 5 bases from V and 4 bases from J, leaving 5 bases between. CDR1 and CDR2 from the germline V gene are ENHRY and SYGVKD. The CDR3 loop is CAISLGTEAFF. The CDR3 nucleotides are TGTGCCATCAGTCTTGGCACTGAAGCTTTCTTT.

This sequence joins TRBV4-2 and TRBJ2-7; 8 nucleotides align to TRBD2. V lost 3 bases to trimming and J lost 6 bases; unmatched junction nucleotides: 19. The CDR3 spans 18 residues. Germline V gene sequence: CDR1 LGHNA, CDR2 YNFKEQ. The CDR3, as DNA: TGTGCCAGCAGCCAGGCCCCCGGGCTAGCGGGTGGAATAGGCGAGCAGTACTTC. Translating gives CASSQAPGLAGGIGEQYF.

This clone was seen once. The chain uses TRBV12-3 or TRBV12-4 and TRBJ1-5; no clear D gene. The CDR3 spans 13 residues. The ends were cut back, 3 bases at V and 5 bases at J, with 8 bases in the middle. CDR3 amino acids: CASSLRSDQPQHF. The CDR3 region has the DNA TGTGCCAGCAGTTTGCGAAGCGATCAGCCCCAGCATTTT.

This rearrangement joins TRBV4-3 to TRBJ2-5; weak D call: TRBD2 (5 bases). The CDR3 is 15 residues long. The V gene lost 0 bases and the J gene lost 5 bases, with 13 bases spanning the gap. Germline loops: CDR1 LGHNA, CDR2 YSLEER. CDR3 coding DNA: TGCGCCAGCAGCCAAGATACGGCGGGCTGGGAGACCCAGTACTTC. This gives the protein CASSQDTAGWETQYF.

This clone was picked up one time. The V and J genes are TRBV7-3 and TRBJ1-2; D uncertain. The length of the CDR3 is 13 residues. Trimming removed 4 bases at V and 6 bases at J, with 12 bases between. Germline CDR1 is SGHTA and CDR2 is FQGTGA. Here the CDR3 reads CASSSGPFDGYTF. CDR3 DNA sequence: TGTGCCAGCAGCTCAGGACCCTTTGATGGCTACACCTTC. The complete variable domain, with remaining parts taken from reference TRBV7-3 and TRBJ1-2, reads GAGVSQTPSNKVTEKGKYVELRCDPISGHTALYWYRQSLGQGPEFLIYFQGTGAADDSGLPNDRFFAVRPEGSVSTLKIQRTERGDSAVYLCASSSGPFDGYTFGSGTRLTVV.

J is TRBJ2-7 and V is TRBV10-3, with 8 bases fitting TRBD1. The CDR3 runs to 15 residues. The junction had 14 bases not matched to a gene; V was cut back by 6 bases and J by 7 bases. From germline, CDR1 is ENHRY and CDR2 SYGVKD. The CDR3 DNA sequence: TGTGCCATCAGCCAACAGGGGGAAGGAGGTCGGGAGCAGTACTTC. It specifies CAISQQGEGGREQYF.

The chain is built from TRBV24-1 and TRBJ2-7; 7 nucleotides align to TRBD1. The germline V gene has CDR1 KGHDR and CDR2 SFDVKD. V gave up 3 bases and J gave up 3 bases; unmatched junction bases: 7. CDR3 length equals 15 residues. The CDR3: CATSDPGDSNYEQYF. The CDR3 region has the DNA TGTGCCACCAGTGATCCCGGGGACAGCAACTACGAGCAGTACTTC.

V and J are TRBV6-5 and TRBJ1-1, with D uncertain. V was shortened by 0 bases and J by 0 bases, with 8 bases between the two germline ends. Germline lookup yields CDR1 MNHEY and CDR2 SVGAGI. The CDR3 totals 15 residues. CDR3 region: CASSYSLALNTEAFF. In DNA form, the CDR3 reads TGTGCCAGCAGTTACTCGTTAGCCTTGAACACTGAAGCTTTCTTT.

The rearrangement joins TRBV2 to TRBJ1-5; D remains unclear. The V end was cut by 5 bases, the J end by 3 bases, with 14 bases between. Germline CDR1 is SNHLY and CDR2 is FYNNEI. This CDR3 contains 15 residues. The CDR3 region is CASSSTDGFNQPQHF. DNA for the CDR3: TGTGCCAGCAGTTCAACGGACGGATTCAATCAGCCCCAGCATTTT.

The CDR3 sequence is CAIKGVNTEAFF. The CDR3 bases are TGTGCCATCAAGGGCGTGAACACTGAAGCTTTCTTT. This chain connects TRBV6-5 to TRBJ1-1; the D is unclear. Germline CDR1 MNHEY, CDR2 SVGAGI. V was trimmed by 10 bases and J by 0 bases, leaving 9 bases between them. The CDR3 sequence is 12 residues long.

The rearrangement uses TRBV19 and TRBJ1-1; D unclear. The V end lost 5 bases, the J end lost 5 bases, and 12 bases lay between the germline ends. This CDR3 is 13 amino acids long. The germline V gene has CDR1 LNHDA and CDR2 SQIVND (reference sequence). The CDR3 DNA sequence: TGTGCCAGTAGTGCGGCGTGGGAAACTGAAGCTTTCTTT. Its translation is CASSAAWETEAFF.

The chain joins TRBV4-3 to TRBJ2-1, with a possible D match to TRBD1 (7 bases). The ends were cut back, 0 bases at V and 8 bases at J, with 20 bases in the middle. This CDR3 contains 17 residues. The germline gives CDR1 LGHNA, CDR2 YSLEER. The CDR3 loop is CASSQDGRGQYLHEQFF. The CDR3 bases are TGCGCCAGCAGCCAAGACGGGCGGGGACAGTATTTACATGAGCAGTTCTTC.